Shown below are 17 T cell receptor beta chains from a single sample sequenced in a study of beta chain features in type 1 diabetes. The whole isolated RNA underwent reverse transcription, so sequencing captured expressed TCRB transcripts. Using immunoSEQ multiplex PCR, the repertoire was profiled, and TCRdb retains in-frame clones only, with some absent. Of around 120,000 clones detected, 17% appear once; the ten largest clones hold 2.6%. Study-wide results and limits: In all four CD4+ subsets, TCRB CDR3 length was significantly, moderately reduced in type 1 diabetes.

Their target antigens are unknown. The sequenced sample consisted of central memory CD4+ T cells from blood. The receptors stem from a man younger than 30 with type 1 diabetes.

This rearrangement joins TRBV7-2 to TRBJ1-2, with 8 bases that match TRBD1. CDR1 and CDR2 (germline): SGHTA, FQGNSA. The CDR3 length is 13 residues. The trim removed 0 bases at V and 8 bases at J, leaving 2 bases unmatched. The CDR3 loop is CASSLADRDGYTF. In DNA form, the CDR3 reads TGTGCCAGCAGCTTAGCGGACAGGGACGGCTACACCTTC.

The chain carries TRBV4-1 and TRBJ2-5, with TRBD2 identical over 7 bases. The CDR3 has 14 amino acids. With 1 base clipped from V and 5 bases from J, the junction kept 4 bases outside the gene matches. Germline values: CDR1 MGHRA, CDR2 YSYEKL. CDR3 sequence reads: CASSQAPAGETQYF. CDR3 nucleotides: TGCGCCAGCAGCCAAGCGCCAGCGGGGGAGACCCAGTACTTC.

This clone appeared a few times. J is TRBJ2-7 and V is TRBV30; unclear D gene. Germline V CDR1 and CDR2: GTSNPN, SVGIG (reference sequence). V shed 2 bases and J shed 3 bases, with 11 bases lying between them. CDR3 size: 13 residues. Here the CDR3 DNA reads TGTGCCTGGAGTACCCTATCCGGCTACGAGCAGTACTTC. Its protein product is CAWSTLSGYEQYF.

The rearrangement links TRBV19 to TRBJ2-5; no firm D call. Germline CDR1 and CDR2: LNHDA and SQIVND (reference sequence). The V gene lost 2 bases and the J gene lost 2 bases, with 6 bases spanning the gap. The CDR3 is 13 amino acids. The CDR3 sequence: CASSIRPQETQYF. In DNA, the CDR3 is TGTGCCAGTAGTATAAGACCGCAAGAGACCCAGTACTTC.

This clone has more than one count but fewer than ten. The chain has TRBV1 and TRBJ2-1; the D call in the table, TRBD2, was not verified against the DNA. TRBV1 is a recognized pseudogene. The CDR3 is 16 residues long. CDR3 sequence reads: CTSSPTGGRGFNEQFF. The DNA for the CDR3 is TGCACCAGCAGCCCGACGGGGGGGCGAGGATTCAATGAGCAGTTCTTC.

CDR3 region: CASSQLRDSLNHNEQFF. CDR3 in DNA: TGCGCCAGCAGCCAACTCAGGGACTCCTTAAACCACAATGAGCAGTTCTTC. The V and J genes are TRBV4-1 and TRBJ2-1; possible D gene TRBD2, 6 bases. The germline V gene has CDR1 MGHRA and CDR2 YSYEKL. V lost 2 bases to trimming and J lost 5 bases, with 19 bases between them. This CDR3 is built from 17 residues.

This clone appeared a few times. This chain links TRBV7-2 with TRBJ2-5; 10 bases are shared with TRBD1. V trimming: 3 bases; J trimming: 5 bases; junction bases outside the gene matches: 3. The germline CDR1 and CDR2 sequences are SGHTA and FQGNSA. The CDR3 covers 14 residues. In DNA form, the CDR3 reads TGTGCCAGCAGCTTGGGACAGGGGTACGAGACCCAGTACTTC. This translates into CASSLGQGYETQYF.

This clone turned up a few times. The chain couples TRBV28 to TRBJ2-1; TRBD2 aligns across 8 bases. V was pared by 3 bases and J by 3 bases, with 4 bases of the junction left unmatched. Germline CDR1 MDHEN, CDR2 SYDVKM. The CDR3 runs 15 residues. Here the CDR3 reads CASSFGGGNYNEQFF. In DNA form, the CDR3 reads TGTGCCAGCAGTTTTGGCGGGGGGAACTACAATGAGCAGTTCTTC.

This clone was found many times. In nucleotides, the CDR3 is TGTGCCAGCAGCTTATCGACTCATAGCACAGATACGCAGTATTTT. It encodes CASSLSTHSTDTQYF. The chain joins TRBV7-2 to TRBJ2-3; D unresolved. Germline CDR1 is SGHTA and CDR2 is FQGNSA. CDR3 length equals 15 residues. Trimming pared 2 bases from V and 0 bases from J, leaving 9 bases between.

This clone showed up just a few times. The rearrangement uses TRBV15 and TRBJ1-1; TRBD1 might be the D (5 bases). V lost 0 bases, J lost 3 bases, and 11 bases lay in between. Germline V gives CDR1 LNHNV, CDR2 YYDKDF (reference sequence). The CDR3 totals 15 residues. For the CDR3, the DNA is TGTGCCACCAGCAGAGACCCACAAGGGGACACTGAAGCTTTCTTT. Protein sequence: CATSRDPQGDTEAFF.

The rearrangement links TRBV2 to TRBJ2-7; tentative D call: TRBD1 (6 bases). The V and J ends lost 6 bases and 2 bases respectively, with 14 bases between them. In germline, CDR1 is SNHLY, CDR2 FYNNEI. This CDR3 spans 14 amino acids. In nucleotides, the CDR3 is TGTGCCAGCAGCGAACAGGGTCTGCCCTACGAGCAGTACTTC. Amino acids: CASSEQGLPYEQYF.

This clone occurred many times. The chain recombines TRBV5-1 with TRBJ2-3; no definite D call. This CDR3 spans 13 amino acids. In germline, CDR1 is SGHRS, CDR2 YFSETQ. The V end was cut by 1 base, the J end by 4 bases, with 7 bases between. Written as DNA, the CDR3 is TGCGCCAGCAGCTTGACCCAAGCAGATACGCAGTATTTT. Translation gives CASSLTQADTQYF.

The rearrangement uses TRBV6-5 and TRBJ1-1; 8 positions match TRBD1. J lost 5 bases, V lost 2 bases, and 10 bases had no gene match. This CDR3 contains 16 residues. Germline-derived CDR1 and CDR2 are MNHEY and SVGAGI. The CDR3 DNA is TGTGCCAGCAGTTACCCACCACAGACAGGGGAGACTGAAGCTTTCTTT. Translating it yields CASSYPPQTGETEAFF.

Concerning this clone: Other nucleotide sequences in the sample specify the same CDR3. The rearrangement uses TRBV28 and TRBJ2-7; no clear D. There are 13 residues in the CDR3. V was cut by 3 bases and J by 2 bases, with 8 bases left in between. CDR1 is MDHEN, CDR2 SYDVKM, per germline. CDR3 coding DNA: TGTGCCAGCAGTTTGAACAGCCCCTACGAGCAGTACTTC. Its protein is CASSLNSPYEQYF.

The chain employs TRBV18 and TRBJ2-7; D tentatively fits TRBD1 or TRBD2 (5 bases each). This CDR3 comprises 14 residues. The V and J ends lost 2 bases and 2 bases respectively, with 10 bases between them. The germline gives CDR1 KGHSH, CDR2 LQKENI. CDR3 amino acids: CASSPLGPPYEQYF. CDR3 DNA: TGTGCCAGCTCACCATTGGGACCCCCCTACGAGCAGTACTTC.

The chain uses TRBV10-3 and TRBJ2-1; D is unclear. Germline V gene sequence: CDR1 ENHRY, CDR2 SYGVKD. V was pared by 0 bases and J by 13 bases, with 16 bases between. This CDR3 contains 14 residues. The CDR3 loop is CAISESLADLIQFF. DNA for the CDR3: TGTGCCATCAGTGAGTCCTTGGCAGATCTAATCCAGTTCTTC.

The rearrangement uses TRBV25-1 and TRBJ1-3; D unresolved. The CDR3 contains 15 residues. V was clipped by 3 bases and J by 4 bases, with 13 bases between them. Germline V gene lookup returns CDR1 MGHDK and CDR2 SYGVNS. The DNA for the CDR3 is TGTGCCAGCAGTGACCCCGGGTCGGGAGGAAACACCATATATTTT. Translated: CASSDPGSGGNTIYF.